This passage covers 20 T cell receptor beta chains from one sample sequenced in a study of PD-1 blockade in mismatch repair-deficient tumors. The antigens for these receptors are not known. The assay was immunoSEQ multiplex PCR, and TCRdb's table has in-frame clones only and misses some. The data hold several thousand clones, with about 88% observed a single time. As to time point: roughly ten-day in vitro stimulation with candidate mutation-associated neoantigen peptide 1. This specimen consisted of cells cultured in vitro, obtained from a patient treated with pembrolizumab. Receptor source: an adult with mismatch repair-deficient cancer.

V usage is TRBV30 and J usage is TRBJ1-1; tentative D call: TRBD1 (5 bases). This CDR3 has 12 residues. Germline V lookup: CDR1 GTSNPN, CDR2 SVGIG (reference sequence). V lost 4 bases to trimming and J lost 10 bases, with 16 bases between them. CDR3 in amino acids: CAWNRGRSRAFF. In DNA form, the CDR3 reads TGTGCCTGGAATCGGGGACGAAGTCGAGCTTTCTTT.

The CDR3: CASSTRGGQFREETQYF. The DNA of the CDR3 is TGTGCCAGCAGCACCCGGGGCGGGCAGTTCAGAGAGGAGACCCAGTACTTC. This chain links TRBV7-3 with TRBJ2-5; TRBD1 or TRBD2 may be the D gene (5 bases each). From germline, CDR1 is SGHTA and CDR2 FQGTGA. V was clipped by 5 bases and J by 5 bases, with 24 bases between them. This CDR3 has 17 amino acids.

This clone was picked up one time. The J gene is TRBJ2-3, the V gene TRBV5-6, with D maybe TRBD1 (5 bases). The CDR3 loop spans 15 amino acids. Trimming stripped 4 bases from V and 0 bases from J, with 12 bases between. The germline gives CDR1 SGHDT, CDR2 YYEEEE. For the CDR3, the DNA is TGTGCCAGCAGCCCTGGGGCCGGGAGCACAGATACGCAGTATTTT. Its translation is CASSPGAGSTDTQYF.

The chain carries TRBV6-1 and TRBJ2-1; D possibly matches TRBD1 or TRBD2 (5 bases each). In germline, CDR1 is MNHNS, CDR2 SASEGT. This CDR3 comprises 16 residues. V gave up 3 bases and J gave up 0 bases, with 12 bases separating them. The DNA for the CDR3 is TGTGCCAGCAGTGAGATGGGGGAAAGCTCCTACAATGAGCAGTTCTTC. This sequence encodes CASSEMGESSYNEQFF.

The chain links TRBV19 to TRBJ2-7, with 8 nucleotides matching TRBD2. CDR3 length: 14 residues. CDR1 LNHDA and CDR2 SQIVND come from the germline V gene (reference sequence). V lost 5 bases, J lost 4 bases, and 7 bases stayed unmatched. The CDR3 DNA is TGTGCCAGTAGTTTGCCCGGGAGGGCGTACGAGCAGTACTTC. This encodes CASSLPGRAYEQYF.

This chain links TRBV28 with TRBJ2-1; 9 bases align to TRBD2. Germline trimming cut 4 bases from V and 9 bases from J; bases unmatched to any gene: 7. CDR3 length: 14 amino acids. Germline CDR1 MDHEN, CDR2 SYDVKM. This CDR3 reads CASSWLAGIGEQFF. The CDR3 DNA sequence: TGTGCCAGCAGTTGGCTAGCGGGGATCGGTGAGCAGTTCTTC.

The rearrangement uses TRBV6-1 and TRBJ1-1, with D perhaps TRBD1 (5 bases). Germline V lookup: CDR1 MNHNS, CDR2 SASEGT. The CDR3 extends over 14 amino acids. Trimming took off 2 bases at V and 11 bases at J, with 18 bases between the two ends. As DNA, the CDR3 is TGTGCCAGCAGTGAAAGGTACACGGACGAGGGGGCTTTCTTT. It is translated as CASSERYTDEGAFF.

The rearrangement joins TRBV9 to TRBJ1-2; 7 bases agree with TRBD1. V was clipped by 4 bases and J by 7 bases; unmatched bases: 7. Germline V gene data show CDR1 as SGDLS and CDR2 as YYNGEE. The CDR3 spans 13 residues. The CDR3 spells CASSPQGVVGYTF. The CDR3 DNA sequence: TGTGCCAGCAGCCCCCAGGGGGTGGTTGGCTACACCTTC.

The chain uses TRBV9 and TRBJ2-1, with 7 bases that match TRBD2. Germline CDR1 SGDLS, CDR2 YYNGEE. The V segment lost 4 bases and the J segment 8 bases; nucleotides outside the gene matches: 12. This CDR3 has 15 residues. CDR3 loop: CASSPRGDYLHEQFF. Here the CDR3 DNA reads TGTGCCAGCAGCCCACGCGGGGACTATCTGCATGAGCAGTTCTTC.

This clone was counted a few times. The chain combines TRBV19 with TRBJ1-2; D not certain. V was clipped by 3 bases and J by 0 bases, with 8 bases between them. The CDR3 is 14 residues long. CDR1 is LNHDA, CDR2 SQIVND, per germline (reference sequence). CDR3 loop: CASSMQVTNYGYTF. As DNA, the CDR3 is TGTGCCAGTAGTATGCAGGTTACTAACTATGGCTACACCTTC.

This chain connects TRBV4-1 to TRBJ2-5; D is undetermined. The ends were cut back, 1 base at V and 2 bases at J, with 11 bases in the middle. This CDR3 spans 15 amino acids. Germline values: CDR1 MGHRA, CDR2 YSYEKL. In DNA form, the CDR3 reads TGCGCCAGCAGCCAAGCTCCCAGCGCACAAGAGACCCAGTACTTC. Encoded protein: CASSQAPSAQETQYF.

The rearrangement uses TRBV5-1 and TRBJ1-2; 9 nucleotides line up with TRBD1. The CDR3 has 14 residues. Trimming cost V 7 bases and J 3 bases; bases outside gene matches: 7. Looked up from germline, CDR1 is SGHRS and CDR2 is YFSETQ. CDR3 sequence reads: CASGKGQGHYGYTF. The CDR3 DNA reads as TGCGCCAGCGGAAAGGGACAGGGACACTATGGCTACACCTTC.

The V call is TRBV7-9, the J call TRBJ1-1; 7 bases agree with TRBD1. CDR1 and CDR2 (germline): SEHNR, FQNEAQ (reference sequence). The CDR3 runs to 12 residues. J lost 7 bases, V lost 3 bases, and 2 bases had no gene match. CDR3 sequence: CASSFWDSEAFF. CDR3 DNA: TGTGCCAGCAGCTTTTGGGACAGTGAAGCTTTCTTT.

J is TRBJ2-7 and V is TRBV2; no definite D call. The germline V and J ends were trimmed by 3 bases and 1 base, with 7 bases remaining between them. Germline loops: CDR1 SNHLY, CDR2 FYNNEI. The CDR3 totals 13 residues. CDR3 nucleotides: TGTGCCAGCAGTGAGGGATTTTCCTACGAGCAGTACTTC. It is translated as CASSEGFSYEQYF.

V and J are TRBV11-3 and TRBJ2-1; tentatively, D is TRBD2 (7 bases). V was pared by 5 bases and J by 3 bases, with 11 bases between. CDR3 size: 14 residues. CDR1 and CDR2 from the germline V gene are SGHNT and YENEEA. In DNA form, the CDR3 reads TGTGCCAGCAGCGGGGGCGGGAGCTACAATGAGCAGTTCTTC. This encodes CASSGGGSYNEQFF.

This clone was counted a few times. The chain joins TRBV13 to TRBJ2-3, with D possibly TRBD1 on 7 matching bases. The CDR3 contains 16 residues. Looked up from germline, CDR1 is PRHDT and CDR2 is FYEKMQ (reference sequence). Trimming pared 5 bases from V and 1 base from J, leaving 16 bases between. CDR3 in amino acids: CASSSQGGLGTDTQYF. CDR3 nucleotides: TGTGCCAGCAGCAGCCAGGGGGGTTTGGGCACAGATACGCAGTATTTT. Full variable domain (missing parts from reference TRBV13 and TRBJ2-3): AAGVIQSPRHLIKEKRETATLKCYPIPRHDTVYWYQQGPGQDPQFLISFYEKMQSDKGSIPDRFSAQQFSDYHSELNMSSLELGDSALYFCASSSQGGLGTDTQYFGPGTRLTVL.

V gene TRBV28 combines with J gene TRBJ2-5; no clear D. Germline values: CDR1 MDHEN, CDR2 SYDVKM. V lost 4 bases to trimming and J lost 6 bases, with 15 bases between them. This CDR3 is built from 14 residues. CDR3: CASSSGPDLKTQYF. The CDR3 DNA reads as TGTGCCAGCAGTTCGGGCCCGGATCTAAAGACCCAGTACTTC.

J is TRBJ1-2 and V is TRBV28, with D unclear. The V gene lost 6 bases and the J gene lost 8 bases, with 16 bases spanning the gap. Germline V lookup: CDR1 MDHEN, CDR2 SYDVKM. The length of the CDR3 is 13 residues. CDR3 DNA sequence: TGTGCCAGCAGGCTGGACCCATCTAGAGGCTACACCTTC. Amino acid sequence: CASRLDPSRGYTF.

The CDR3 nucleotides read TGTGCCACCAGCAGAACAGTGAACACTGAAGCTTTCTTT. Translating it yields CATSRTVNTEAFF. The chain employs TRBV15 and TRBJ1-1, with no clear D. Trimming removed 2 bases from V and 0 bases from J, with 4 bases in between. The CDR3 has 13 residues. The V gene's germline CDR1 is LNHNV and CDR2 YYDKDF (reference sequence).

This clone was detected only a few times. CDR3 DNA sequence: TGTGCCAGCAGTCGAGGACGGCGGAGGAGGGATGAGCAGTTCTTC. It encodes CASSRGRRRRDEQFF. The V gene is TRBV28, the J gene TRBJ2-1; D perhaps matches TRBD2 (6 bases). Germline V gives CDR1 MDHEN, CDR2 SYDVKM. Trimming removed 5 bases from V and 8 bases from J, with 19 bases in between. The CDR3 runs 15 residues.